A single T cell receptor beta chain is shown here with its context. Its binding antigen is unknown. No base-level quality is on record; no much larger clone is a single base apart. The data derive from a study of control samples from healthy donors and cancer patients (dated by TCRdb to about 2020). The cysteine opens and the phenylalanine closes a CDR3 of 14 amino acids. The retained sequence is limited to the CDR3, 42 bases, with the frame set at the first base. From the germline V gene, CDR1 is SGHVS and CDR2 is FQNEAQ. Between the V and J ends, shortened by 5 bases and 0 bases respectively, the junction contains 8 bases. Library preparation employed the immunoSEQ multiplex PCR assay. The source is immuneACCESS, and TCRdb retained only in-frame sequences with V and J called. Part of the clones is not carried over; for the studies checked, unresolved V genes explain less than half of this, and the remainder is unexplained. Counted in this sample were 90,000 or so clones; about 85% of them appeared once. The top ten hold approximately 15% of the sample.

What was sequenced was blood. The receptor was isolated from a woman between 65 and 79 years old in good health. The chain employs TRBV7-8 and TRBJ1-3, with the identity of the D gene unclear. The nucleotides read TGTGCCAGCAGCAGGACTGACTCTGGAAACACCATATATTTT. Its amino acids are CASSRTDSGNTIYF.